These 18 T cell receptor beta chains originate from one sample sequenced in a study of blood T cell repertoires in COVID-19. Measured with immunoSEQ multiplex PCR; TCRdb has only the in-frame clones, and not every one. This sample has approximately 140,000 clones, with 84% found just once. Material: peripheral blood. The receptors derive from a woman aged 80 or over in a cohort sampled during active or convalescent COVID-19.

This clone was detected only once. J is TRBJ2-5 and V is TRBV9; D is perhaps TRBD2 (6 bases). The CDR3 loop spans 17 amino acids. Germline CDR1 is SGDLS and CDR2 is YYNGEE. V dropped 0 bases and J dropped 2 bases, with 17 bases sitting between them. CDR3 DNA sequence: TGTGCCAGCAGCGTAGGCGGGGCTAGTCATAAGCAAGAGACCCAGTACTTC. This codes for CASSVGGASHKQETQYF.

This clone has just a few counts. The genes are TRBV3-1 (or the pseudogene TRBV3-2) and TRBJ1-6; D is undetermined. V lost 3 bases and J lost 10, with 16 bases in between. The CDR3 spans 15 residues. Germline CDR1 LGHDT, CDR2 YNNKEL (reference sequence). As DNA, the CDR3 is TGTGCCAGCAGCCATTATACAAGCGGCGGATCACCCCTCCACTTT. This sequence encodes CASSHYTSGGSPLHF.

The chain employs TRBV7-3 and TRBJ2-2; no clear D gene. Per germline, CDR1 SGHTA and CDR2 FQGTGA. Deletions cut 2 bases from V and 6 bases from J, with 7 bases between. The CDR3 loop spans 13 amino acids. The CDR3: CASSLRLAGELFF. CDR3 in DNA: TGTGCCAGCAGCTTACGATTAGCCGGGGAGCTGTTTTTT.

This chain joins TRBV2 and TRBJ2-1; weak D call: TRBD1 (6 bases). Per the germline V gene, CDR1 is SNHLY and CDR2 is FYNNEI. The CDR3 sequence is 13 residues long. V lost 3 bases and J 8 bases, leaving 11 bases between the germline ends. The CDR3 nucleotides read TGTGCCAGCAGTGACGCAGGGGTGGATGAGCAGTTCTTC. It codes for CASSDAGVDEQFF. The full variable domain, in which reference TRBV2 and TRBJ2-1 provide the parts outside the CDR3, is EPEVTQTPSHQVTQMGQEVILRCVPISNHLYFYWYRQILGQKVEFLVSFYNNEISEKSEIFDDQFSVERPDGSNFTLKIRSTKLEDSAMYFCASSDAGVDEQFFGPGTRLTVL.

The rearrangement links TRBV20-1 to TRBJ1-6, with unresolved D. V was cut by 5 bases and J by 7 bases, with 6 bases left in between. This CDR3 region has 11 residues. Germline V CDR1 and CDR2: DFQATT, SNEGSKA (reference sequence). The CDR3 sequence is CSAVSNSPLHF. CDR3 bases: TGCAGTGCTGTATCGAATTCACCCCTCCACTTT.

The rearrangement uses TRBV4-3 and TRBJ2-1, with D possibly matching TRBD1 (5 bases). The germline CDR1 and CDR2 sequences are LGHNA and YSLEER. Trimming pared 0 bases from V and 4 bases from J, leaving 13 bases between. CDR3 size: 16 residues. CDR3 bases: TGCGCCAGCAGCCAAGAATCCAGGGTCGGTTACAATGAGCAGTTCTTC. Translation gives CASSQESRVGYNEQFF.

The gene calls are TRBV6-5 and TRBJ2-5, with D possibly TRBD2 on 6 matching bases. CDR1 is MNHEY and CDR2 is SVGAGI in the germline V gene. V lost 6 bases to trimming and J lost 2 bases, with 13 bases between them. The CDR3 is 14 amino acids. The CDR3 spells CASSGTLGQETQYF. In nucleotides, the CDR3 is TGTGCCAGCAGCGGGACTTTAGGGCAAGAGACCCAGTACTTC.

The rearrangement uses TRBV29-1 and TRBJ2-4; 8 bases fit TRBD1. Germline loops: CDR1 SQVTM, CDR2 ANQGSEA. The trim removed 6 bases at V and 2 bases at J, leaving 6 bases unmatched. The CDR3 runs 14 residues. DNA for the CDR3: TGCAGCGTCCGACAGGGGCCTTCCAAAAACATTCAGTACTTC. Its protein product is CSVRQGPSKNIQYF.

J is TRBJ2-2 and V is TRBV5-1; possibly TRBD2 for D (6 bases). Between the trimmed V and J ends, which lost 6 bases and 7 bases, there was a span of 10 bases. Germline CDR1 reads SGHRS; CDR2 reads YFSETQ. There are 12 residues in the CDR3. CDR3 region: CASTWGGGELFF. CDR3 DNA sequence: TGCGCCAGCACTTGGGGAGGCGGGGAGCTGTTTTTT.

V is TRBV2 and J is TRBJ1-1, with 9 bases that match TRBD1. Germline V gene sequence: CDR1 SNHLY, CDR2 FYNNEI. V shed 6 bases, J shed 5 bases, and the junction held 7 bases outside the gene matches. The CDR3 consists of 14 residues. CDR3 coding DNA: TGTGCCAGCAGCCCCGAGACAGGGGGGACTGAAGCTTTCTTT. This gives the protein CASSPETGGTEAFF.

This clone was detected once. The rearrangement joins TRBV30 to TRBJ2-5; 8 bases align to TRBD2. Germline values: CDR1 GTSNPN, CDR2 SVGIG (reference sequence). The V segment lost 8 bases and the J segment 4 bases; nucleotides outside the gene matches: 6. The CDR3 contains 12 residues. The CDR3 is CAGGLVRETQYF. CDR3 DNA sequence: TGTGCCGGGGGACTAGTCAGAGAGACCCAGTACTTC.

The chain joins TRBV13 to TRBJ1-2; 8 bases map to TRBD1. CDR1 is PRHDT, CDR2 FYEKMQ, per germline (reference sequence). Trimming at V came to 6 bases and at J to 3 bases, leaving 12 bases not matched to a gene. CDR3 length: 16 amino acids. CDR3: CASSRSQGASYYGYTF. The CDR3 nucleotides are TGTGCCAGCAGTCGCTCTCAGGGGGCGTCCTACTATGGCTACACCTTC.

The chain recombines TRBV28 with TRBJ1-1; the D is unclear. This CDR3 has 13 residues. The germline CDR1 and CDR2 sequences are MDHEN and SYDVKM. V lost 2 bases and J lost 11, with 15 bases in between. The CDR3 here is CASSLIGTGRAFF. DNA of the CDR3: TGTGCCAGCAGTTTAATAGGTACGGGAAGGGCTTTCTTT.

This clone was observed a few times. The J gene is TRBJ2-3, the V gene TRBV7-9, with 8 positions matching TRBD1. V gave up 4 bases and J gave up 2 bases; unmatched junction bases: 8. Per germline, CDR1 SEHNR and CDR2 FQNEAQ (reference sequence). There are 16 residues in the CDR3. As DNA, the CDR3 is TGTGCCAGCAGCTCAGTGGGACAGGCCATCACAGATACGCAGTATTTT. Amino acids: CASSSVGQAITDTQYF.

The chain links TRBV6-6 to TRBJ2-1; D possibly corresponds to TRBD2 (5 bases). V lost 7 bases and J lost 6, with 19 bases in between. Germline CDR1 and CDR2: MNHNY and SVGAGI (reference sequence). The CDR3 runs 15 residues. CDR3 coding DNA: TGTGCCAGCAAAGCTCTCGGGGTGTCTTCCAATGAGCAGTTCTTC. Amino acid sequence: CASKALGVSSNEQFF.

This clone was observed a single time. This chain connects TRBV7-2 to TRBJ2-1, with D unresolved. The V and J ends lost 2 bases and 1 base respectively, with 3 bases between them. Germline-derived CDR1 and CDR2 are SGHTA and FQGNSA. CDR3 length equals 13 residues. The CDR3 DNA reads TGTGCCAGCAGCTTACCATCCTACAATGAGCAGTTCTTC. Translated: CASSLPSYNEQFF.

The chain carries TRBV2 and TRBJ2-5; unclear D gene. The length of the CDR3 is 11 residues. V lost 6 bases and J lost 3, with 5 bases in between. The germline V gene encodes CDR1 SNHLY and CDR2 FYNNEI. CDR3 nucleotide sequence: TGTGCCAGCAGCCCAAAAGAGACCCAGTACTTC. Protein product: CASSPKETQYF.

The CDR3 sequence is CASSEGQGWRYEQYF. Written as DNA, the CDR3 is TGTGCCAGCAGTGAAGGGCAGGGTTGGAGATACGAGCAGTACTTC. The chain employs TRBV6-1 and TRBJ2-7; possible D gene TRBD1, 5 bases. This CDR3 has 15 residues. The V and J ends lost 1 base and 4 bases respectively, with 14 bases between them. Germline V gene sequence: CDR1 MNHNS, CDR2 SASEGT.